These T cell receptor beta chains were read from a single sample in a study of blood T cell repertoires in COVID-19. Clones were read by immunoSEQ multiplex PCR, and TCRdb kept only the in-frame ones, dropping some. The data contain about 250,000 clones, approximately 85% of them singletons. The sequencing sample was made of PBMCs or T cells enriched from blood (not recorded which). These receptor sequences come from a woman aged 50 to 60 with acute COVID-19. The CDR3 runs from the conserved cysteine through the conserved F or W. Fields, in order: V gene, clone size, J gene, D gene, CDR3 DNA, CDR3 protein. A D gene is named only where the DNA matches it firmly. Clone size is stated in some rows and not others, as once, few, many or a class when expanded.

V: TRBV10-3; size: -; J: TRBJ1-2; D: -; DNA: TGTGCCTCCCGCGGACAGCCTATTAATGGCTATGGCTACACCTTC; CDR3: CASRGQPINGYGYTF
V: TRBV19; size: -; J: TRBJ1-1; D: -; DNA: TGTGCCAGTAGACTAACCTGGCAGGGATTTACTGAAGCTTTCTTT; CDR3: CASRLTWQGFTEAFF
V: TRBV11-2; size: -; J: TRBJ2-3; D: -; DNA: TGTGCCAGCACCCGAAGGGGCACAGGGACAGATACGCAGTATTTT; CDR3: CASTRRGTGTDTQYF
V: TRBV5-1; size: -; J: TRBJ1-3; D: TRBD1; DNA: TGCGCCAGCAGCTGGACAGGGGGCGAAGGAAACACCATATATTTT; CDR3: CASSWTGGEGNTIYF
V: TRBV19; size: -; J: TRBJ1-1; D: TRBD1; DNA: TGTGCCAGTAGTCAACAGGGGTCTCCCCTCCCTGAAGCTTTCTTT; CDR3: CASSQQGSPLPEAFF
V: TRBV27; size: -; J: TRBJ2-7; D: TRBD1; DNA: TGTGCCAGCAGTTCATCCGGGACAGGCTACGAGCAGTACTTC; CDR3: CASSSSGTGYEQYF
V: TRBV5-5; size: -; J: TRBJ1-1; D: TRBD1; DNA: TGTGCCAGCAGTTACCAGGGGGACACTGAAGCTTTCTTT; CDR3: CASSYQGDTEAFF
V: TRBV7-2; size: -; J: TRBJ1-2; D: -; DNA: TGTGCCAGCAGGCCCCTAAGCGTTGGATCCTATGGCTACACCTTC; CDR3: CASRPLSVGSYGYTF
V: TRBV30; size: few; J: TRBJ2-7; D: -; DNA: TGTGCCTGGAGTGTTGGGGGGAACTCCTACGAGCAGTACTTC; CDR3: CAWSVGGNSYEQYF
V: TRBV29-1; size: -; J: TRBJ2-6; D: TRBD1; DNA: TGCAGCGTCGGGACAGGTAGCTCTGGGGCCAACGTCCTGACTTTC; CDR3: CSVGTGSSGANVLTF
V: TRBV5-1; size: -; J: TRBJ2-2; D: -; DNA: TGCGCCAGCAGCGGCAGGGTTTCGAACACCGGGGAGCTGTTTTTT; CDR3: CASSGRVSNTGELFF
V: TRBV12-3/TRBV12-4; size: -; J: TRBJ1-4; D: -; DNA: TGTGCCAGCAGTTGGCAGGGAAGTAAACTGTTTTTT; CDR3: CASSWQGSKLFF
V: TRBV2; size: few; J: TRBJ1-2; D: TRBD1; DNA: TGTGCCAGCACCCGACAGGGTAGAAGGGATGGCTACACCTTC; CDR3: CASTRQGRRDGYTF
V: TRBV29-1; size: -; J: TRBJ1-2; D: TRBD1; DNA: TGCAGCGTTTCGGACAGGACTCTCTACTATGGCTACACCTTC; CDR3: CSVSDRTLYYGYTF
V: TRBV5-4; size: -; J: TRBJ2-1; D: TRBD1; DNA: TGTGCCAGCAGACCGGACAGGGGGAATGAGCAGTTCTTC; CDR3: CASRPDRGNEQFF
V: TRBV27; size: -; J: TRBJ1-5; D: -; DNA: TGTGCCAGCAGTCGGGGGGGCAACACCTATAGCAATCAGCCCCAGCATTTT; CDR3: CASSRGGNTYSNQPQHF
V: TRBV6-2/TRBV6-3; size: few; J: TRBJ1-4; D: -; DNA: TGTGCCAGCAGTTACCCAACCACAGGCTCAACAACTAATGAAAAACTGTTTTTT; CDR3: CASSYPTTGSTTNEKLFF
V: TRBV12-3/TRBV12-4; size: -; J: TRBJ1-5; D: TRBD1; DNA: TGTGCCAGCGGAGACAGGGTTAATCAGCCCCAGCATTTT; CDR3: CASGDRVNQPQHF
V: TRBV5-6; size: -; J: TRBJ2-5; D: TRBD2; DNA: TGTGCCAGCACCCGGGGGGGCCCCGAGACCCAGTACTTC; CDR3: CASTRGGPETQYF
V: TRBV19; size: -; J: TRBJ1-1; D: -; DNA: TGTGCCAGTAGTATCTCTTTCTATGCTTTCTTT; CDR3: CASSISFYAFF
V: TRBV9; size: few; J: TRBJ1-4; D: -; DNA: TGTGCCAGCAGCGTCGCGGTCGTAGGTGAAAAACTGTTTTTT; CDR3: CASSVAVVGEKLFF
V: TRBV29-1; size: once; J: TRBJ1-2; D: -; DNA: TGCAGCGTCGTGCGCGGGGGATATGGCTACACCTTC; CDR3: CSVVRGGYGYTF
V: TRBV5-4; size: -; J: TRBJ1-2; D: -; DNA: TGTGCCAGCAGCCGTCCTGACAGGCCGGTTAACTATGGCTACACCTTC; CDR3: CASSRPDRPVNYGYTF
V: TRBV18; size: once; J: TRBJ2-7; D: -; DNA: TGTGCCAGCTCACCGGAGTCGAGCATCTACGAGCAGTACTTC; CDR3: CASSPESSIYEQYF
V: TRBV30; size: -; J: TRBJ1-1; D: -; DNA: TGTGCCTGGAGACAGAATTTGAACACTGAAGCTTTCTTT; CDR3: CAWRQNLNTEAFF
V: TRBV5-1; size: -; J: TRBJ2-1; D: -; DNA: TGCGCCAGCAGCTTACCAGGCTACAATGAGCAGTTCTTC; CDR3: CASSLPGYNEQFF
V: TRBV6-5; size: few; J: TRBJ1-1; D: -; DNA: TGTGCCAGCTCGCCTGGTCGGGGTCGGGGCACTGAAGCTTTCTTT; CDR3: CASSPGRGRGTEAFF
V: TRBV2; size: -; J: TRBJ2-5; D: TRBD2; DNA: TGTGCCAGCAGTGATAGGGCACTAGCGGGGACGGCCCAGTACTTC; CDR3: CASSDRALAGTAQYF
V: TRBV18; size: -; J: TRBJ1-5; D: -; DNA: TGTGCCAGCTCACCAAGGGAGGCAGGGCCGGGTCAGCCCCAGCATTTT; CDR3: CASSPREAGPGQPQHF
V: TRBV6-5; size: -; J: TRBJ1-2; D: TRBD1; DNA: TGTGCCAGCAGGACAGGGCCATATTCTAACTATGGCTACACCTTC; CDR3: CASRTGPYSNYGYTF
V: TRBV5-1; size: -; J: TRBJ1-2; D: -; DNA: TGCGCCAGCAGCCCCCTAGCCCAGGAAGTTTACGGCTACACCTTC; CDR3: CASSPLAQEVYGYTF
V: TRBV6-1; size: -; J: TRBJ1-5; D: -; DNA: TGTGCCAGCACCCAGGACAATCAGCCCCAGCATTTT; CDR3: CASTQDNQPQHF
V: TRBV5-1; size: -; J: TRBJ1-2; D: -; DNA: TGCGCCAGCAGCCAAGAGGAGGTCGGCTACACCTTC; CDR3: CASSQEEVGYTF
V: TRBV7-3; size: -; J: TRBJ1-1; D: -; DNA: TGTGCCAGCAGCCCACAGGGAGAGGGTACTGAAGCTTTCTTT; CDR3: CASSPQGEGTEAFF
V: TRBV30; size: -; J: TRBJ1-3; D: -; DNA: TGTGCCTGGAGCCCCGAGCGGTTCTCTGGAAACACCATATATTTT; CDR3: CAWSPERFSGNTIYF
V: TRBV18; size: -; J: TRBJ1-2; D: -; DNA: TGTGCCAGCTCACCCCGGCAGGCTAACTATGGCTACACCTTC; CDR3: CASSPRQANYGYTF
V: TRBV29-1; size: -; J: TRBJ2-7; D: -; DNA: TGCAGCGTTTCCGGACAGAATTACGAGCAGTACTTC; CDR3: CSVSGQNYEQYF
V: TRBV2; size: once; J: TRBJ2-4; D: -; DNA: TGTGCCGGGAGTCTGCGGGCCAAAAACATTCAGTACTTC; CDR3: CAGSLRAKNIQYF
V: TRBV5-6; size: -; J: TRBJ2-6; D: -; DNA: TGTGCCAGCAGCTTGAGAGGGACTGGGGCCAACGTCCTGACTTTC; CDR3: CASSLRGTGANVLTF
V: TRBV29-1; size: -; J: TRBJ1-1; D: TRBD1; DNA: TGCAGCGTTTCGGGAAGACAGGGATCGAACACTGAAGCTTTCTTT; CDR3: CSVSGRQGSNTEAFF
V: TRBV4-3; size: -; J: TRBJ1-1; D: -; DNA: TGCGCCAGCAGCCAATCGGGGAACACTGAAGCTTTCTTT; CDR3: CASSQSGNTEAFF
V: TRBV6-2/TRBV6-3; size: few; J: TRBJ1-5; D: TRBD1; DNA: TGTGCCAGCAGCCGTTCAAGACAGGGCGGCAATCAGCCCCAGCATTTT; CDR3: CASSRSRQGGNQPQHF
V: TRBV7-7; size: -; J: TRBJ2-3; D: TRBD2; DNA: TGTGCCAGCAGTCTTACTAGCGGGGGAACAGATACGCAGTATTTT; CDR3: CASSLTSGGTDTQYF
V: TRBV5-4; size: once; J: TRBJ1-4; D: -; DNA: TGTGCCAGCAGCTTGGACCCCGGAGGGAATGAAAAACTGTTTTTT; CDR3: CASSLDPGGNEKLFF
V: TRBV12-5; size: -; J: TRBJ1-1; D: -; DNA: TGTGCTAGTGGTTCCGGGGGAGGCGAAGCTTTCTTT; CDR3: CASGSGGGEAFF
V: TRBV2; size: -; J: TRBJ2-4; D: -; DNA: TGTGCCAGCACCTCGCAGGGACACCTTGCCAAAAACATTCAGTACTTC; CDR3: CASTSQGHLAKNIQYF
V: TRBV3-1/TRBV3-2; size: -; J: TRBJ1-4; D: -; DNA: TGTGCCAGCTCCCTGCCGAGTAATGAAAAACTGTTTTTT; CDR3: CASSLPSNEKLFF
V: TRBV10-3; size: -; J: TRBJ2-1; D: TRBD2; DNA: TGTGCCATCGGGGCTAGCGGGGGAAGCTCCTACAATGAGCAGTTCTTC; CDR3: CAIGASGGSSYNEQFF
V: TRBV27; size: few; J: TRBJ1-2; D: -; DNA: TGTGCCAGCAGGGAGGTTGGGAACTATGGCTACACCTTC; CDR3: CASREVGNYGYTF
V: TRBV4-3; size: -; J: TRBJ1-6; D: -; DNA: TGCGCCAGCAGCCAAGATACTACAGGCTATAATTCACCCCTCCACTTT; CDR3: CASSQDTTGYNSPLHF
V: TRBV30; size: -; J: TRBJ1-1; D: -; DNA: TGTGCCTGGAGTCCTGACAGGAAGGCAGGGGCTTTCTTT; CDR3: CAWSPDRKAGAFF
V: TRBV18; size: -; J: TRBJ2-7; D: TRBD2; DNA: TGTGCCAGCTCACCACCTACGAGCGGGGGGTCCTACGAGCAGTACTTC; CDR3: CASSPPTSGGSYEQYF
V: TRBV11-2; size: -; J: TRBJ2-6; D: -; DNA: TGTGCCAGCAGCCCTAGACAGTCTGGGGCCAACGTCCTGACTTTC; CDR3: CASSPRQSGANVLTF
V: TRBV7-8; size: -; J: TRBJ1-2; D: TRBD1; DNA: TGTGCCAGCAGTTCCCATCCGACAGGGGGGAGGGATGGCTACACCTTC; CDR3: CASSSHPTGGRDGYTF
V: TRBV19; size: -; J: TRBJ1-1; D: TRBD1; DNA: TGTGCCAGTAGTGCAGGACAGGAGCCCCTGAGAGCTTTCTTT; CDR3: CASSAGQEPLRAFF
V: TRBV12-3/TRBV12-4; size: -; J: TRBJ2-5; D: -; DNA: TGTGCCAGCAGCCTCAGGGGATATGAGACCCAGTACTTC; CDR3: CASSLRGYETQYF
V: TRBV27; size: -; J: TRBJ1-5; D: -; DNA: TGTGCCAGCAAGGTAACATTAGCGGGTCAGCCCCAGCATTTT; CDR3: CASKVTLAGQPQHF
V: TRBV7-8; size: -; J: TRBJ1-1; D: -; DNA: TGTGCCAGCAGCCCCTGGAGCCCTGAAGCTTTCTTT; CDR3: CASSPWSPEAFF
V: TRBV18; size: -; J: TRBJ1-1; D: TRBD1; DNA: TGTGCCAGCTCACCACCGACAGGGATATACACTGAAGCTTTCTTT; CDR3: CASSPPTGIYTEAFF